Below are 10 T cell receptor beta chains sequenced from a single sample in a study of cytomegalovirus exposure and HLA in healthy donors. The PCR made use of 60 Vbeta and 13 Jbeta primers. Produced via immunoSEQ multiplex PCR; TCRdb's table is partial and in-frame only. The sample lists about 210,000 clones, about 83% occurring once. The sample taken for sequencing was PBMCs. The receptors here all came from a woman aged 45-65 years in good health and CMV-seropositive.

The gene calls are TRBV16 and TRBJ2-3, with a possible D match to TRBD1 (6 bases). This CDR3 spans 14 amino acids. Germline V CDR1 and CDR2: KGHSY, FQNENV. V was pared by 0 bases and J by 4 bases, with 8 bases between. DNA of the CDR3: TGTGCCAGCAGCCAATCTCCAGGGGCAGATACGCAGTATTTT. The encoded protein is CASSQSPGADTQYF.

The chain carries TRBV4-1 and TRBJ2-7, with D perhaps TRBD2 (5 bases). Germline CDR1 is MGHRA and CDR2 is YSYEKL. V was trimmed by 3 bases and J by 0 bases, leaving 15 bases between them. The CDR3 runs 16 residues. The DNA for the CDR3 is TGCGCCAGCAGCCACCCTGGGAGCATCAGCTCCTACGAGCAGTACTTC. This codes for CASSHPGSISSYEQYF.

The rearrangement uses TRBV5-4 and TRBJ2-3, with 8 bases lining up with TRBD1. Trimming at V came to 0 bases and at J to 3 bases, leaving 3 bases not matched to a gene. This CDR3 has 15 residues. Germline V gene lookup returns CDR1 SGHNT and CDR2 YYREEE (reference sequence). The CDR3: CASSLDRGVTDTQYF. DNA of the CDR3: TGTGCCAGCAGCTTGGACAGGGGGGTGACAGATACGCAGTATTTT.

The chain recombines TRBV18 with TRBJ2-5; 8 nucleotides match TRBD1. Losses at the gene ends were 5 bases for V and 4 bases for J; bases not matched to a gene: 3. Germline values: CDR1 KGHSH, CDR2 LQKENI. This CDR3 is built from 13 residues. In nucleotides, the CDR3 is TGTGCCAGCTCATACGGACAGGGAGAGACCCAGTACTTC. Translated: CASSYGQGETQYF.

The chain joins TRBV6-4 to TRBJ2-1; 12 bases map to TRBD1. CDR3 size: 15 residues. Trimming removed 0 bases from V and 7 bases from J; junction bases left unmatched: 1. From germline, CDR1 is MRHNA and CDR2 SNTAGT. CDR3 DNA sequence: TGTGCCAGCAGTGACTCGGGACAGGGGGCGAATGAGCAGTTCTTC. Its translation is CASSDSGQGANEQFF.

This clone was seen a few times. The J gene is TRBJ1-6, the V gene TRBV5-6; no clear D gene. The CDR3 is 13 residues long. With 0 bases removed from V and 9 bases from J, the gap between germline ends came to 7 bases. From germline, CDR1 is SGHDT and CDR2 YYEEEE. Here the CDR3 reads CASSLVGGSPLHF. The DNA of the CDR3 is TGTGCCAGCAGCTTGGTTGGAGGTTCACCCCTCCACTTT.

The chain joins TRBV7-9 to TRBJ2-2; D perhaps matches TRBD2 (6 bases). Trimming took 7 bases from V and 6 from J, leaving 9 bases between them. The CDR3 is 12 amino acids. The V gene's germline CDR1 is SEHNR and CDR2 FQNEAQ (reference sequence). The CDR3 region has the DNA TGTGCCAGCAAAACGGGGGCCGGGGAGCTGTTTTTT. Its protein product is CASKTGAGELFF.

V and J are TRBV30 and TRBJ2-5; TRBD2 matches 15 bases. CDR3 size: 17 residues. Germline values: CDR1 GTSNPN, CDR2 SVGIG (reference sequence). V shed 0 bases, J shed 4 bases, and the junction held 6 bases outside the gene matches. CDR3 sequence reads: CAWSVGGLAGGRETQYF. Written as DNA, the CDR3 is TGTGCCTGGAGTGTGGGGGGACTAGCGGGGGGCCGAGAGACCCAGTACTTC.

The chain has TRBV27 and TRBJ2-7, with 8 bases lining up with TRBD1. Germline assignment: CDR1 MNHEY and CDR2 SMNVEV (reference sequence). V shed 2 bases and J 3 bases; nucleotides not matched to a gene: 18. The CDR3 is 19 amino acids. The chain's CDR3 is CASSLAGTGSAAAGYEQYF. The CDR3 DNA reads TGTGCCAGCAGTTTAGCCGGGACAGGATCAGCAGCGGCTGGCTACGAGCAGTACTTC.

The J gene is TRBJ1-6, the V gene TRBV9; 7 nucleotides line up with TRBD1. Germline values: CDR1 SGDLS, CDR2 YYNGEE. This CDR3 region has 16 residues. V shed 1 base, J shed 5 bases, and the junction held 6 bases outside the gene matches. CDR3 nucleotide sequence: TGTGCCAGCAGCGTATACGGAGGGGGCGATAATTCACCCCTCCACTTT. Protein product: CASSVYGGGDNSPLHF.